The rows below give T cell receptor beta chains drawn from one sample of a study of early T cells in non-severe SARS-CoV-2 infection. TCRdb used MiXCR to reprocess the 5' RACE reads, holding one entry per CDR3 protein. The sample has 50,000 to 60,000 distinct CDR3 sequences, 6.5% to 7.5% seen once. This sample comprised whole blood, obtained at baseline. Receptor source: an adult who was a healthcare worker with PCR-confirmed SARS-CoV-2 infection or an uninfected control (not recorded which). Both conserved end residues are part of each CDR3. Fields, in order: clone size, J gene, V gene, D gene, CDR3 DNA, CDR3 protein. D genes are given only for firm matches. Size is omitted from some rows. Given values are once, few, many or a class for expanded clones.

>many|TRBJ2-3|TRBV7-9|TRBD2
TGTGCCAGCAGCCGGGACCGGGGGGCAGATACGCAGTATTTT
CASSRDRGADTQYF
>NA|TRBJ2-3|TRBV7-2|TRBD2
TGTGCCAGCAGCTCGTCAATGCTAGCGGGGGGAGGAGATACGCAGTATTTT
CASSSSMLAGGGDTQYF
>NA|TRBJ2-4|TRBV5-4|NA
TGTGCCAGCAGCCCCTCCAGGGAACTAGCCAAAAACATTCAGTACTTC
CASSPSRELAKNIQYF
>few|TRBJ1-5|TRBV18|NA
TGTGCCAGCTCACCATCTGGACAGCCCCAGCATTTT
CASSPSGQPQHF
>NA|TRBJ1-1|TRBV7-9|NA
TGTGCCAGCAGCTTACTCTCCTTTAACACTGAAGCTTTCTTT
CASSLLSFNTEAFF
>NA|TRBJ1-2|TRBV11-2|NA
TGTGCCAGCAGCTTAGGTCTAATGAATGGCTACACCTTC
CASSLGLMNGYTF
>NA|TRBJ1-1|TRBV18|TRBD1
TGTGCCAACTCGCCCTCGGACAGGGTTCCGATGAACACTGAAGCTTTCTTT
CANSPSDRVPMNTEAFF
>NA|TRBJ2-2|TRBV7-6|TRBD2
TGTGCCAGCAGCTTAGCTTCACTAGCGGGGGGGCCGAGGGAGCTGTTTTTT
CASSLASLAGGPRELFF
>many|TRBJ2-4|TRBV20-1|NA
TGCAGTGCTAGTTTCGGGCCCAGCACCTATCAGTACTTC
CSASFGPSTYQYF
>NA|TRBJ1-1|TRBV28|NA
TGTGCCAGCAGTTTATACCAGCTTCAAGCTTTCTTT
CASSLYQLQAFF
>many|TRBJ2-7|TRBV29-1|TRBD2
TGCAGCGTTGCAGTGGCGGGGGGGAGCGAGCAGTACTTC
CSVAVAGGSEQYF
>many|TRBJ2-3|TRBV7-2|TRBD1
TGTGCCAGCAGCTTCGGGACAGGGGGGTCCACAGATACGCAGTATTTT
CASSFGTGGSTDTQYF
>many|TRBJ1-2|TRBV20-1|TRBD1
TGCAGTGCTAGAGACCAACAGGGGGTAGGGTATGGCTACACCTTC
CSARDQQGVGYGYTF
>NA|TRBJ2-5|TRBV20-1|NA
TGCAGTGCTTTGACACGCTTGTACCAAGAGACCCAGTACTTC
CSALTRLYQETQYF
>few|TRBJ2-1|TRBV9|TRBD2
TGTGCCAGCAGCGTCGGGACTAGCGTGGAAGGGGACAATGAGCAGTTCTTC
CASSVGTSVEGDNEQFF
>many|TRBJ2-7|TRBV4-3|NA
TGCGCCAGCAGCCTGGACATTGCCTACGAGCAGTACTTC
CASSLDIAYEQYF
>few|TRBJ2-5|TRBV6-2/TRBV6-3|TRBD2
TGTGCCAGCAGTTACGGCGCGGGGGGATTCCAAGAGACCCAGTACTTC
CASSYGAGGFQETQYF
>few|TRBJ2-7|TRBV4-3|NA
TGCGCCAGCAGCCAAGATGGACTAAGTTACGAGCAGTACTTC
CASSQDGLSYEQYF
>many|TRBJ2-7|TRBV9|TRBD1
TGTGCCAGCAGCGTAGAGGGACAGGGTTACGAGCAGTACTTC
CASSVEGQGYEQYF
>NA|TRBJ2-3|TRBV7-2|TRBD2
TGTGCCAGCAGCTCCTGGGTAGCGGGGGGGCTCACAGATACGCAGTATTTT
CASSSWVAGGLTDTQYF
>few|TRBJ2-3|TRBV6-2/TRBV6-3|TRBD2
TGTGCCAGCAGTTATCAGCGGGAAAGCACAGATACGCAGTATTTT
CASSYQRESTDTQYF
>NA|TRBJ2-1|TRBV6-2/TRBV6-3|TRBD2
TGTGCCAGCAGTTACGCGGGGGGGAATGAGCAGTTCTTC
CASSYAGGNEQFF
>NA|TRBJ2-1|TRBV20-1|TRBD2
TGCAGTGCTAGAGATCCTAGCGGGGAATACAATGAGCAGTTCTTC
CSARDPSGEYNEQFF
>many|TRBJ1-2|TRBV12-3/TRBV12-4|NA
TGTGCCAGCAGCCCAGAACCGTTTGCAGGGTCTCATATCTCTCGTTCGTATGGCTACACCTTC
CASSPEPFAGSHISRSYGYTF
>many|TRBJ1-2|TRBV6-1|NA
TGTGCCAGCAGTCCGCGTACAGGGTCGGATGGCTACACCTTC
CASSPRTGSDGYTF
>many|TRBJ1-1|TRBV7-8|NA
TGTGCCAGCAGCTCAGTTGGGGCCACTGAAGCTTTCTTT
CASSSVGATEAFF
>few|TRBJ2-7|TRBV20-1|NA
TGCAGTGCTAGAGATTTTGGCAGGGGAGATGATGAGCAGTACTTC
CSARDFGRGDDEQYF
>NA|TRBJ2-1|TRBV7-3|NA
TGTGCCAGCCGCGCGGACCACTCCTACAATGAGCAGTTCTTC
CASRADHSYNEQFF
>few|TRBJ2-3|TRBV3-1|NA
TGTGCCAGCAGCCAAGTTCCAAATCGCCCAGATACGCAGTATTTT
CASSQVPNRPDTQYF
>once|TRBJ2-3|TRBV11-2|NA
TGTGCCAGCAGCTCGGGGATGTGGGCAGATACGCAGTATTTT
CASSSGMWADTQYF
>many|TRBJ2-5|TRBV11-2|TRBD2
TGTGCCAGCAGCTTATTGATAGCGGGGAACCAAGAGACCCAGTACTTC
CASSLLIAGNQETQYF
>few|TRBJ2-7|TRBV4-2|TRBD2
TGTGCCAGCAGCCGCAGGGGCCTAGCGGGGGCCGATTCCTACGAGCAGTACTTC
CASSRRGLAGADSYEQYF
>few|TRBJ1-1|TRBV21-1|NA
TGTGCCAGCAGCAAAGCGGGGGGCACTGAAGCTTTCTTT
CASSKAGGTEAFF
>many|TRBJ1-3|TRBV6-5|NA
TGTGCCAGCAGTTACGGTTCGGTTCCTGGAAACACCATATATTTT
CASSYGSVPGNTIYF
>few|TRBJ1-1|TRBV24-1|NA
TGTGCCACCAGTGATTCAAGCGAAGGGAACACTGAAGCTTTCTTT
CATSDSSEGNTEAFF
>many|TRBJ2-7|TRBV6-5|TRBD1
TGTGCCAGCGTAACAGGGGACGGCGAGCAGTACTTC
CASVTGDGEQYF
>many|TRBJ1-2|TRBV5-1|NA
TGCGCCAGCAGGCCCAGATCTAACTATGGCTACACCTTC
CASRPRSNYGYTF
>many|TRBJ2-6|TRBV18|NA
TGTGCCAGCAGACTATCAGGACTCGGGGCCAACGTCCTGACTTTC
CASRLSGLGANVLTF
>many|TRBJ2-2|TRBV24-1|TRBD1
TGTGCCACCAGCGGGACCGGGACAGGGGTTACCGGGGAGCTGTTTTTT
CATSGTGTGVTGELFF
>many|TRBJ2-7|TRBV13|NA
TGTGCCAGCAGCCCGACTAGTCCGTCCGAGCAGTACTTC
CASSPTSPSEQYF
>many|TRBJ1-6|TRBV12-3/TRBV12-4|NA
TGTGCCAGCAGTTCATCGCACGGGACACTTCTTAATTCACCCCTCCACTTT
CASSSSHGTLLNSPLHF
>many|TRBJ1-1|TRBV30|NA
TGTACAACTACCGGGCAGATTGGCACTGAAGCTTTCTTT
CTTTGQIGTEAFF